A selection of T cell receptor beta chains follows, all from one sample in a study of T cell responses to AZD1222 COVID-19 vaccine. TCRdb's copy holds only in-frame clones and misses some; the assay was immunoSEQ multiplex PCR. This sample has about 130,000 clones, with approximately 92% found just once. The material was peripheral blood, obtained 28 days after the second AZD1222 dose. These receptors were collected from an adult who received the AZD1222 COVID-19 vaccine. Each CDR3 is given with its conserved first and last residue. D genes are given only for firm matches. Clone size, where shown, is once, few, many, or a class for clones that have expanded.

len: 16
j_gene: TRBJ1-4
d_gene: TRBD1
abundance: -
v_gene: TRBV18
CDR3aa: CASSLGQTATNEKLFF
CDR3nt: TGTGCCAGCTCACTGGGACAGACTGCAACTAATGAAAAACTGTTTTTT

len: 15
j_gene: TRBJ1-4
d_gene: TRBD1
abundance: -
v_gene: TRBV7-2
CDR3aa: CASSPDRANNEKLFF
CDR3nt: TGTGCCAGCAGCCCGGACAGGGCCAATAATGAAAAACTGTTTTTT

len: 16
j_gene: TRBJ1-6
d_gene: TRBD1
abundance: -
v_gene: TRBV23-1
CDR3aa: CASGGTGEPDNSPLHF
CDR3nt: TGCGCCAGCGGGGGGACAGGGGAACCCGATAATTCACCCCTCCACTTT

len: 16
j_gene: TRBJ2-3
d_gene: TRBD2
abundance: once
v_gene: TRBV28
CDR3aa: CASSSSLAGGVDTQYF
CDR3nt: TGTGCCAGCAGTTCCTCACTAGCGGGAGGTGTGGATACGCAGTATTTT

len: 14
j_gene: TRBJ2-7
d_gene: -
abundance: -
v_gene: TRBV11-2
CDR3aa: CASSLGSYSYEQYF
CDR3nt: TGTGCCAGCAGCTTAGGCAGCTACTCCTACGAGCAGTACTTC

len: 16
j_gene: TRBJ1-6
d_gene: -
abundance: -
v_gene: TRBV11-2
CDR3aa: CASSLEGFAAYSPLHF
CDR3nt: TGTGCCAGCAGCTTAGAGGGGTTTGCGGCTTATTCACCCCTCCACTTT

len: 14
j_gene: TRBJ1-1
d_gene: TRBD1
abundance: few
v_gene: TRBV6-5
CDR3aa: CASGTGMLNTEAFF
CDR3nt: TGTGCCAGCGGGACAGGTATGTTGAACACTGAAGCTTTCTTT

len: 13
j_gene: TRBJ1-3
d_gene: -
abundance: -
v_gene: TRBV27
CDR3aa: CASSAAYGNTIYF
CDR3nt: TGTGCCAGCTCCGCGGCGTATGGAAACACCATATATTTT

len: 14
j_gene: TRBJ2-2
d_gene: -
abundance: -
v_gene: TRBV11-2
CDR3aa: CASSFRGNTGELFF
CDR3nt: TGTGCCAGCAGCTTCCGTGGTAACACCGGGGAGCTGTTTTTT

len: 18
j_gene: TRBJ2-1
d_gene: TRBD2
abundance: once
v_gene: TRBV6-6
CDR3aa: CASSPGLAGGRTYNEQFF
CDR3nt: TGTGCCAGCAGTCCGGGACTAGCGGGGGGAAGGACCTACAATGAGCAGTTCTTC

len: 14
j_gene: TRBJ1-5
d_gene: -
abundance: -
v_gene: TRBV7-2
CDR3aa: CASSLEGGDQPQHF
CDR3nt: TGTGCCAGCAGCTTAGAAGGGGGGGATCAGCCCCAGCATTTT

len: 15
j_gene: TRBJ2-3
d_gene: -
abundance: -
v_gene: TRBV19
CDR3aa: CASSILDGFTDTQYF
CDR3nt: TGTGCCAGTAGTATATTGGACGGGTTCACAGATACGCAGTATTTT

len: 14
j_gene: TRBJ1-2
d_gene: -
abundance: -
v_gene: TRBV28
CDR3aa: CASSDPPGTNGYTF
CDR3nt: TGTGCCAGCAGTGACCCACCCGGGACAAATGGCTACACCTTC

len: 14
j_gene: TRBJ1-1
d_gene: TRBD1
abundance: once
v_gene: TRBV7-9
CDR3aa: CASSSGQGTTEAFF
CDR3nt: TGTGCCAGCAGCTCGGGACAGGGGACCACTGAAGCTTTCTTT

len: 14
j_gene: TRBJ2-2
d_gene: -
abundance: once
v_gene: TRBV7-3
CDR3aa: CASSLSTNTGELFF
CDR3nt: TGTGCCAGCAGCCTGAGTACGAACACCGGGGAGCTGTTTTTT

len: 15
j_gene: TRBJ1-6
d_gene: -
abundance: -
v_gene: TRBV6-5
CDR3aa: CASSPTGRRNSPLHF
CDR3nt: TGTGCCAGCAGCCCGACAGGACGGCGTAATTCACCCCTCCACTTT

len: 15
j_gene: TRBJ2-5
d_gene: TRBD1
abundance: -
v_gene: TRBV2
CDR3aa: CASSLLRDRQETQYF
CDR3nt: TGTGCCAGCAGTCTCCTCCGGGACAGACAAGAGACCCAGTACTTC

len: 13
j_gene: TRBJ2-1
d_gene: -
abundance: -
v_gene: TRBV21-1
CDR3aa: CASSRRPVDEQFF
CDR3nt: TGTGCCAGCAGCCGAAGACCGGTCGATGAGCAGTTCTTC

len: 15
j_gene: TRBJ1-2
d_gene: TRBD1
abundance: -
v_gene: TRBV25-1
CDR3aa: CASSEGGTGLYGYTF
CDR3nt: TGTGCCAGCAGTGAGGGAGGGACAGGTCTCTATGGCTACACCTTC

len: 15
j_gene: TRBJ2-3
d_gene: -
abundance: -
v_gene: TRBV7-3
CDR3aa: CASSSGLGRPDTQYF
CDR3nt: TGTGCCAGCAGCTCGGGACTCGGAAGGCCCGATACGCAGTATTTT

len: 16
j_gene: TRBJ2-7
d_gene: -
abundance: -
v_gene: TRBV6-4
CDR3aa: CASKDSPGHETYEQYF
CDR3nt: TGTGCCAGCAAAGATTCTCCGGGACACGAAACCTACGAGCAGTACTTC

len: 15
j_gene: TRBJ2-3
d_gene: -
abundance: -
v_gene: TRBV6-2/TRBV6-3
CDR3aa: CASSYTGGSGEAQYF
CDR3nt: TGTGCCAGCAGTTACACAGGAGGGTCGGGGGAGGCGCAGTATTTT

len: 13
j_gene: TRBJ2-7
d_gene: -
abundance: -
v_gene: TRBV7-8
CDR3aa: CASSPGPALEQYF
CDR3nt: TGTGCCAGCAGCCCCGGCCCGGCCCTCGAGCAGTACTTC

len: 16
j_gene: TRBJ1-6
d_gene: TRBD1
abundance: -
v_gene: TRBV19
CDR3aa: CATAGQGSSYNSPLHF
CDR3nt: TGTGCCACCGCGGGACAGGGGAGCTCCTATAATTCACCCCTCCACTTT